Following are 17 T cell receptor beta chains from one sample sequenced in a study of shared clonotypes between healthy human individuals. Only in-frame clones appear in the TCRdb table, and some are missing; sequencing was by immunoSEQ multiplex PCR. The profile covers under 2,000,000 clones, with around 96% appearing a single time and more than 0.95% taken by the ten largest. CD45RO-negative, CCR7-positively selected cells formed the naive CD8 fraction, excluding terminally differentiated effector memory CD45RA+ cells. The sequencing sample was made of naive CD8+ T cells sorted from blood. Receptors were obtained from a man younger than 30 in good health.

The J gene is TRBJ1-3, the V gene TRBV19, with 7 bases fitting TRBD1. Trimming took 4 bases from V and 0 from J; bases not matched to a gene: 3. This CDR3 comprises 15 residues. Germline CDR1 LNHDA, CDR2 SQIVND (reference sequence). CDR3 residues: CASSTRDSSGNTIYF. The CDR3 DNA reads TGTGCCAGTAGTACCCGGGACAGCTCTGGAAACACCATATATTTT.

The chain recombines TRBV9 with TRBJ2-7, with TRBD1 as a possible D gene (5 bases). Germline CDR1 is SGDLS and CDR2 is YYNGEE. The CDR3 covers 13 residues. The germline V and J ends were trimmed by 4 bases and 2 bases, with 10 bases remaining between them. CDR3 nucleotides: TGTGCCAGCAGCCCTGGACACCCCTACGAGCAGTACTTC. Protein sequence: CASSPGHPYEQYF. Together with reference TRBV9 and TRBJ2-7, the CDR3 gives the full variable domain: DSGVTQTPKHLITATGQRVTLRCSPRSGDLSVYWYQQSLDQGLQFLIQYYNGEERAKGNILERFSAQQFPDLHSELNLSSLELGDSALYFCASSPGHPYEQYFGPGTRLTVT.

About this clone itself: The same CDR3 can be traced to other DNA sequences in this sample. This sequence joins TRBV6-1 and TRBJ1-2, with D unresolved. Per the germline V gene, CDR1 is MNHNS and CDR2 is SASEGT. Trimming pared 4 bases from V and 4 bases from J, leaving 4 bases between. The CDR3 is 11 residues long. This CDR3 reads CASSGGYGYTF. The DNA for the CDR3 is TGTGCCAGCAGTGGAGGCTATGGCTACACCTTC.

The rearrangement uses TRBV28 and TRBJ1-5; a weak D match, TRBD1 (5 bases). The CDR3 totals 15 residues. CDR1 is MDHEN and CDR2 is SYDVKM in the germline V gene. Trimming cost V 7 bases and J 4 bases, with 17 bases left between them. CDR3 sequence reads: CASNQGYKDNQPQHF. The CDR3 DNA sequence: TGTGCCAGCAATCAGGGCTACAAGGATAATCAGCCCCAGCATTTT.

The chain employs TRBV29-1 and TRBJ2-1; the D gene could be TRBD1 or TRBD2 (5 bases each). Per germline, CDR1 SQVTM and CDR2 ANQGSEA. The CDR3 consists of 15 residues. V shed 3 bases and J shed 0 bases, with 12 bases lying between them. CDR3 residues: CSVEGVEDSYNEQFF. DNA for the CDR3: TGCAGCGTTGAGGGGGTTGAAGACTCCTACAATGAGCAGTTCTTC.

This clone was detected only once. The rearrangement joins TRBV4-1 to TRBJ1-1, with D possibly matching TRBD1 (5 bases). Germline V gene lookup returns CDR1 MGHRA and CDR2 YSYEKL. The CDR3 is 16 amino acids. The V gene lost 1 base and the J gene lost 1 base, with 13 bases spanning the gap. For the CDR3, the DNA is TGCGCCAGCAGCCAAGGCTTCGGGGCGGCGAACACTGAAGCTTTCTTT. Its protein is CASSQGFGAANTEAFF.

Comment on this clone: The sample contains more than one DNA sequence encoding this CDR3. The chain has TRBV7-9 and TRBJ1-1; perhaps TRBD1 as D (5 bases). Germline lookup yields CDR1 SEHNR and CDR2 FQNEAQ (reference sequence). The V and J ends lost 5 bases and 0 bases respectively, with 10 bases between them. This CDR3 has 14 residues. The chain's CDR3 is CASSSRVMNTEAFF. DNA of the CDR3: TGTGCCAGCAGCAGCAGGGTTATGAACACTGAAGCTTTCTTT.

This chain links TRBV6-5 with TRBJ2-2; the match to TRBD1 covers 8 bases. The CDR3 covers 16 residues. V lost 2 bases, J lost 0 bases, and 2 bases stayed unmatched. CDR1 and CDR2 (germline): MNHEY, SVGAGI. CDR3 residues: CASSYAQGANTGELFF. CDR3 nucleotide sequence: TGTGCCAGCAGTTACGCACAGGGGGCGAACACCGGGGAGCTGTTTTTT.

The chain carries TRBV27 and TRBJ1-6, with D unresolved. Germline V gives CDR1 MNHEY, CDR2 SMNVEV (reference sequence). V lost 2 bases and J lost 13, with 12 bases in between. This CDR3 is built from 13 residues. Here the CDR3 DNA reads TGTGCCAGCAGTTTAGTGATGAATAGCCCCCTCCACTTT. It codes for CASSLVMNSPLHF.

V is TRBV9 and J is TRBJ1-6; TRBD1 agrees at 10 bases. The CDR3 is made up of 19 amino acids. J was trimmed by 5 bases and V by 3 bases; bases with no gene match: 14. The germline CDR1 and CDR2 sequences are SGDLS and YYNGEE. The CDR3: CASSGRDRGYQGDNSPLHF. The CDR3, as DNA: TGTGCCAGCAGCGGCCGGGACAGGGGCTACCAAGGGGATAATTCACCCCTCCACTTT.

This chain links TRBV10-3 with TRBJ2-7, with 11 bases lining up with TRBD2. The CDR3 loop spans 14 amino acids. V was clipped by 11 bases and J by 3 bases; unmatched bases: 9. Germline-derived CDR1 and CDR2 are ENHRY and SYGVKD. As DNA, the CDR3 is TGTGCCGTCGGGGAGGGACTAGCGGACTACGAGCAGTACTTC. It specifies CAVGEGLADYEQYF.

The V call is TRBV27, the J call TRBJ1-6, with D maybe TRBD1 (5 bases). The CDR3 length is 15 residues. In germline, CDR1 is MNHEY, CDR2 SMNVEV (reference sequence). Trimming took off 7 bases at V and 7 bases at J, with 17 bases between the two ends. The CDR3 spells CASNSLPGPNSPLHF. DNA for the CDR3: TGTGCCAGCAATTCGCTTCCGGGGCCCAATTCACCCCTCCACTTT.

The chain joins TRBV14 to TRBJ1-2; D not certain. The CDR3 spans 16 residues. The V gene's germline CDR1 is SGHDN and CDR2 FVKESK. V dropped 10 bases and J dropped 1 base, with 22 bases sitting between them. The CDR3 region has the DNA TGTGCCACCAGGAATCTGGAACAGCCTCTTAACTATGGCTACACCTTC. Translated, it gives CATRNLEQPLNYGYTF.

The chain combines TRBV6-1 with TRBJ1-3; 7 positions agree with TRBD1. Germline V gene lookup returns CDR1 MNHNS and CDR2 SASEGT. The CDR3 has 15 amino acids. The V segment lost 8 bases and the J segment 4 bases; nucleotides outside the gene matches: 11. The CDR3, as DNA: TGTGCCAGCTCTGACGACAGGGTTTACGGAAACACCATATATTTT. It yields the protein CASSDDRVYGNTIYF.

The V call is TRBV30, the J call TRBJ2-6, with D maybe TRBD2 (5 bases). This CDR3 is built from 14 residues. Germline CDR1 is GTSNPN and CDR2 is SVGIG (reference sequence). Between the trimmed V and J ends, which lost 2 bases and 3 bases, there was a span of 8 bases. CDR3 protein: CAWSYGVGANVLTF. CDR3 nucleotides: TGTGCCTGGAGTTACGGGGTTGGGGCCAACGTCCTGACTTTC.

The chain couples TRBV29-1 to TRBJ2-1; D remains unclear. Germline CDR1 reads SQVTM; CDR2 reads ANQGSEA. V lost 4 bases and J 4 bases, leaving 14 bases between the germline ends. The CDR3 is 14 amino acids. Here the CDR3 reads CSVGYRRIYNEQFF. DNA for the CDR3: TGCAGCGTTGGGTACAGAAGAATTTACAATGAGCAGTTCTTC.

The count of this clone is one. The V gene is TRBV19, the J gene TRBJ1-2; TRBD1 matches 10 bases. CDR3 size: 16 residues. CDR1 LNHDA and CDR2 SQIVND come from the germline V gene (reference sequence). V gave up 5 bases and J gave up 4 bases; unmatched junction bases: 10. CDR3 residues: CASSPRTGGISYGYTF. DNA for the CDR3: TGTGCCAGTAGTCCCAGGACAGGGGGTATTAGCTATGGCTACACCTTC.